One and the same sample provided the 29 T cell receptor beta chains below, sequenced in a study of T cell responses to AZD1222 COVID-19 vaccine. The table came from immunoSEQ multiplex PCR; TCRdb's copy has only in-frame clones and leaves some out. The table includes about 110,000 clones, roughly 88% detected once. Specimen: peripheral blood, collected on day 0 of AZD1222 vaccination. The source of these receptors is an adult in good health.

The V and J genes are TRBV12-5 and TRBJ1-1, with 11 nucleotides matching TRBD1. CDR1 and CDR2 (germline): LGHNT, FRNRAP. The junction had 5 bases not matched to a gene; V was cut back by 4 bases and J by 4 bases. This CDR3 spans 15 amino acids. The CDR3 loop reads CASGSPGTGGTEAFF. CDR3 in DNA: TGTGCTAGTGGTTCGCCCGGGACAGGGGGCACTGAAGCTTTCTTT. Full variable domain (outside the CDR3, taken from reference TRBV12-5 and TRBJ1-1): DARVTQTPRHKVTEMGQEVTMRCQPILGHNTVFWYRQTMMQGLELLAYFRNRAPLDDSGMPKDRFSAEMPDATLATLKIQPSEPRDSAVYFCASGSPGTGGTEAFFGQGTRLTVV.

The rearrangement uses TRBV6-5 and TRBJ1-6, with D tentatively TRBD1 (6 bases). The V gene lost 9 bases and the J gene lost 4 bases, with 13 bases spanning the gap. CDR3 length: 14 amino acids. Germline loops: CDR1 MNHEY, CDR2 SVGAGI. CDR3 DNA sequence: TGTGCCAGTAAGGTGCAGGGGTATAATTCACCCCTCCACTTT. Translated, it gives CASKVQGYNSPLHF.

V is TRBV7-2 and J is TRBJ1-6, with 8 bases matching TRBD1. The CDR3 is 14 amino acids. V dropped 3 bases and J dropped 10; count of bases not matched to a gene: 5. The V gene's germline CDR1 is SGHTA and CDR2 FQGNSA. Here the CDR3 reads CASSFGQGQSPLHF. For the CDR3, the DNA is TGTGCCAGCAGCTTCGGACAGGGTCAATCACCCCTCCACTTT.

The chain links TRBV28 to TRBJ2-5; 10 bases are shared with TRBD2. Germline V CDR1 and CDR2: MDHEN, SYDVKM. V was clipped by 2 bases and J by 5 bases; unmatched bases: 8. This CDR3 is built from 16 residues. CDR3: CASSLSLAGVGETQYF. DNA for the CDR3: TGTGCCAGCAGTTTAAGCCTAGCGGGGGTTGGGGAGACCCAGTACTTC. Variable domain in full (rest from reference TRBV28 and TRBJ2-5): DVKVTQSSRYLVKRTGEKVFLECVQDMDHENMFWYRQDPGLGLRLIYFSYDVKMKEKGDIPEGYSVSREKKERFSLILESASTNQTSMYLCASSLSLAGVGETQYFGPGTRLLVL.

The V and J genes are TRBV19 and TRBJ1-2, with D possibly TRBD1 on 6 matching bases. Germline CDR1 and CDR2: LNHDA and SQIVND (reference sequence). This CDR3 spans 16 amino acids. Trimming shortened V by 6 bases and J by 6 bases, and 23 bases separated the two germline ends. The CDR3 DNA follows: TGTGCCAGTAGCCGAGAGCCCCCGGGGGCCGGTCATGGCTACACCTTC. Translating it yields CASSREPPGAGHGYTF.

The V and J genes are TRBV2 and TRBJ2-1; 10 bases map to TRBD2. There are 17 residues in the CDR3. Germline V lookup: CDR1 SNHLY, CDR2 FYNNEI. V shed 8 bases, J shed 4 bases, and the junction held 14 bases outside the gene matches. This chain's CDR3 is CASLDWAGLAKYNEQFF. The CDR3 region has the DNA TGTGCCAGCCTCGATTGGGCGGGACTAGCGAAGTACAATGAGCAGTTCTTC.

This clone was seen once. CDR3 DNA sequence: TGTGCCAGCAGCCCGACCGGCTATGGCTACACCTTC. Translating it yields CASSPTGYGYTF. The J gene is TRBJ1-2, the V gene TRBV7-9, with unresolved D. CDR3 size: 12 residues. Per the germline V gene, CDR1 is SEHNR and CDR2 is FQNEAQ (reference sequence). The V end was cut by 5 bases, the J end by 4 bases, with 8 bases between.

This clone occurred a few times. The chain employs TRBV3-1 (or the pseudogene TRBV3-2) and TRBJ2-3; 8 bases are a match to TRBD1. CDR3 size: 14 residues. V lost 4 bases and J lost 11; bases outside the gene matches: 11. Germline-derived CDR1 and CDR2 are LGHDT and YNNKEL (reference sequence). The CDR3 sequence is CASSRNTGGRRQYF. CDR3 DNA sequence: TGTGCCAGCAGCCGCAACACAGGGGGACGAAGGCAGTATTTT.

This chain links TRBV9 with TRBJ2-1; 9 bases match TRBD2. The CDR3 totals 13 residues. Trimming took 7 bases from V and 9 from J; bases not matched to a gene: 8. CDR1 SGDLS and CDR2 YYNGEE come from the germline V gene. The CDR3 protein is CASQGLAGVEQFF. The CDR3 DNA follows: TGTGCCAGCCAGGGACTAGCTGGGGTTGAGCAGTTCTTC.

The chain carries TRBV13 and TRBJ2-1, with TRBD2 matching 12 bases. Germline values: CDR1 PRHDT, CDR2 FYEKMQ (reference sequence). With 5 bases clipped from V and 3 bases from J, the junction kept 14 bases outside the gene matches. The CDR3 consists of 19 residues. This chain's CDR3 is CASSPRLAGVTLRYNEQFF. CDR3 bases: TGTGCCAGCAGCCCCAGACTAGCGGGGGTCACATTACGCTACAATGAGCAGTTCTTC. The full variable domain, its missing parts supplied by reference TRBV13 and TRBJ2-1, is AAGVIQSPRHLIKEKRETATLKCYPIPRHDTVYWYQQGPGQDPQFLISFYEKMQSDKGSIPDRFSAQQFSDYHSELNMSSLELGDSALYFCASSPRLAGVTLRYNEQFFGPGTRLTVL.

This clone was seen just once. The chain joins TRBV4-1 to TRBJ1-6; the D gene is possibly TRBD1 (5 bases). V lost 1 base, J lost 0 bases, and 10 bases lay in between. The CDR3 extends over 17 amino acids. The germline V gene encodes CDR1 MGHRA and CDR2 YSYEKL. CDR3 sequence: CASSQGRQSSYNSPLHF. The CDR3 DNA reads TGCGCCAGCAGCCAAGGAAGACAGAGCTCCTATAATTCACCCCTCCACTTT.

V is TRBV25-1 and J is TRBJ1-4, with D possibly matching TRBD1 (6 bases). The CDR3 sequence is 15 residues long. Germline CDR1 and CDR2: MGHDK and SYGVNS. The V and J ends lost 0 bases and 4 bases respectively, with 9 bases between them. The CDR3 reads CASSEYRTDNEKLFF. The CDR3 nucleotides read TGTGCCAGCAGTGAATACCGGACAGATAATGAAAAACTGTTTTTT.

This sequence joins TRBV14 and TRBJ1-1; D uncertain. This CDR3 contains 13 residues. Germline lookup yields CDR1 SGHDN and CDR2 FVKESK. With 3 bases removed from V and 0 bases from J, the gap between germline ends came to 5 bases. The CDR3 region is CASSQNMNTEAFF. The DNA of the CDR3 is TGTGCCAGCAGCCAGAATATGAACACTGAAGCTTTCTTT.

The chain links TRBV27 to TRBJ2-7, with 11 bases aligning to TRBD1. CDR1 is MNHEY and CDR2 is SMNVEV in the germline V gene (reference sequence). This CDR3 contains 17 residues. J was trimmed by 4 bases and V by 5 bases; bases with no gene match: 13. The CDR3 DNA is TGTGCCAGCAGTCGGCTCGGGACAGGGGGTTGGGAATACGAGCAGTACTTC. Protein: CASSRLGTGGWEYEQYF.

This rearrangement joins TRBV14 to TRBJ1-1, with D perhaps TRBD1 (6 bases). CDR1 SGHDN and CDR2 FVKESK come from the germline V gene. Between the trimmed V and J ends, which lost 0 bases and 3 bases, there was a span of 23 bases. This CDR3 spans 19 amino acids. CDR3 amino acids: CASSQDWTEGPGGDTEAFF. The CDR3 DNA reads TGTGCCAGCAGCCAAGACTGGACAGAGGGCCCCGGAGGAGACACTGAAGCTTTCTTT.

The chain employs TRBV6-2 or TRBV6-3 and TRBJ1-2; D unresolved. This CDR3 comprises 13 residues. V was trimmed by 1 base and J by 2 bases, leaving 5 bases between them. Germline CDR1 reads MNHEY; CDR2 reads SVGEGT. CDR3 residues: CASSYLVNYGYTF. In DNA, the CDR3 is TGTGCCAGCAGTTACTTAGTGAACTATGGCTACACCTTC.

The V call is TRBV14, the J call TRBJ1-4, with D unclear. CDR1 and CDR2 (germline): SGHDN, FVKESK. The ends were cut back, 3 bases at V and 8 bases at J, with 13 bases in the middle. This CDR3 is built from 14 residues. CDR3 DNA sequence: TGTGCCAGCAGCCAGGCAGGAGGGTTGGAAAAACTGTTTTTT. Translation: CASSQAGGLEKLFF.

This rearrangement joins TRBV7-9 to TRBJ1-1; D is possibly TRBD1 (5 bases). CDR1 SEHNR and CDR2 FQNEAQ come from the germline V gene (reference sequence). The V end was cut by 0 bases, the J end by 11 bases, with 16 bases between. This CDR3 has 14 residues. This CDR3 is CASSLAVPRVEAFF. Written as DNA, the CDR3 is TGTGCCAGCAGCTTAGCGGTGCCCAGGGTAGAGGCTTTCTTT. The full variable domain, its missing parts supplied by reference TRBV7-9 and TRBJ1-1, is DTGVSQNPRHKITKRGQNVTFRCDPISEHNRLYWYRQTLGQGPEFLTYFQNEAQLEKSRLLSDRFSAERPKGSFSTLEIQRTEQGDSAMYLCASSLAVPRVEAFFGQGTRLTVV.

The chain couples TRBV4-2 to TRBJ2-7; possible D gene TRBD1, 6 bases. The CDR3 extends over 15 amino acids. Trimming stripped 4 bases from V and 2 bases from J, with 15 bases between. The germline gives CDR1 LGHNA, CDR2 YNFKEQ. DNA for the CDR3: TGTGCCAGCAGCCCCATCCGGGACAAAGCCTACGAGCAGTACTTC. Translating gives CASSPIRDKAYEQYF.

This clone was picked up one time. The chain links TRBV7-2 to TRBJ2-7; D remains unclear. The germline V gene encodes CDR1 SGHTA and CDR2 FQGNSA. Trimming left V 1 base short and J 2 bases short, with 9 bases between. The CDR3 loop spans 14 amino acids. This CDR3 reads CASSLDVVAYEQYF. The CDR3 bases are TGTGCCAGCAGCTTAGATGTGGTCGCCTACGAGCAGTACTTC.

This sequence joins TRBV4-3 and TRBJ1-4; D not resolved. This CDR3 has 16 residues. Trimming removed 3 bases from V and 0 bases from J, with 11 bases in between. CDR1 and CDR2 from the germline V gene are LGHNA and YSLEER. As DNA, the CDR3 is TGCGCCAGCAGCCAGGGCCCAGCCACAACTAATGAAAAACTGTTTTTT. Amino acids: CASSQGPATTNEKLFF.

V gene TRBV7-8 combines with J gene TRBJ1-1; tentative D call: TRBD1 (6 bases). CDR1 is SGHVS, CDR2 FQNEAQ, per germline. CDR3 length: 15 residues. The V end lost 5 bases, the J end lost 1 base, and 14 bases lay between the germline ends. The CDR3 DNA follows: TGTGCCAGCAGCCCCAGGGGTCCCGGGAACACTGAAGCTTTCTTT. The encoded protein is CASSPRGPGNTEAFF.

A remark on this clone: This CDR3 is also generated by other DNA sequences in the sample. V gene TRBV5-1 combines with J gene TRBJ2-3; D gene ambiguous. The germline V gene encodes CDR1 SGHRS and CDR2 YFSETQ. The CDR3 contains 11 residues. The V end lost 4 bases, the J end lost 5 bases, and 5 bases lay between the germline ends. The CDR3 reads CASSDLDTQYF. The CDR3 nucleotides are TGCGCCAGCAGCGATTTAGATACGCAGTATTTT. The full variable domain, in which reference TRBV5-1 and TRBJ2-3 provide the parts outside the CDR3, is KAGVTQTPRYLIKTRGQQVTLSCSPISGHRSVSWYQQTPGQGLQFLFEYFSETQRNKGNFPGRFSGRQFSNSRSEMNVSTLELGDSALYLCASSDLDTQYFGPGTRLTVL.

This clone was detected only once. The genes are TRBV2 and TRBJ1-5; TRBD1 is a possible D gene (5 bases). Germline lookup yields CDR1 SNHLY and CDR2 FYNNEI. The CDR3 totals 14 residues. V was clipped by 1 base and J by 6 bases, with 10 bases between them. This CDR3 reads CASSEGQGSQPQHF. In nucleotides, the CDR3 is TGTGCCAGCAGTGAAGGCCAGGGCAGTCAGCCCCAGCATTTT. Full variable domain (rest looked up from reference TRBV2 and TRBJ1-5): EPEVTQTPSHQVTQMGQEVILRCVPISNHLYFYWYRQILGQKVEFLVSFYNNEISEKSEIFDDQFSVERPDGSNFTLKIRSTKLEDSAMYFCASSEGQGSQPQHFGDGTRLSIL.

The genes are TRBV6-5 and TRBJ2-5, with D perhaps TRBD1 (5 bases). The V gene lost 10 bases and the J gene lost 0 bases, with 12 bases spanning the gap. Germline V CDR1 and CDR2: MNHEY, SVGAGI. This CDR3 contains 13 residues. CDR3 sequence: CATNLDNQETQYF. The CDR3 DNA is TGTGCCACCAATTTGGACAACCAAGAGACCCAGTACTTC.

CDR3 residues: CSVAYTRDTEAFF. CDR3 coding DNA: TGCAGCGTTGCCTACACACGGGACACTGAAGCTTTCTTT. The chain combines TRBV29-1 with TRBJ1-1; D is unclear. There are 13 residues in the CDR3. Germline CDR1 SQVTM, CDR2 ANQGSEA. V lost 4 bases, J lost 3 bases, and 12 bases lay in between.

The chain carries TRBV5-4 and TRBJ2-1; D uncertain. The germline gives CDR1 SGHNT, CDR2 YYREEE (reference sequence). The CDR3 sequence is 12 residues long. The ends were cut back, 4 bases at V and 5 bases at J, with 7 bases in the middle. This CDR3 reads CASSAYDNEQFF. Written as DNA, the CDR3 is TGTGCCAGCAGCGCCTACGACAATGAGCAGTTCTTC.

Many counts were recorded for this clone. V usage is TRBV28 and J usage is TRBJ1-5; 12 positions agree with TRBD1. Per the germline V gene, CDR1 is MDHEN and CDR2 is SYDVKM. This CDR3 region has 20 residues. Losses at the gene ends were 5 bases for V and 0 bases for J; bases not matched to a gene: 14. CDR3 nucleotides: TGTGCCAGCAGTAACTACCGGGACAGGGGGCGGATTTATAGCAATCAGCCCCAGCATTTT. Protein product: CASSNYRDRGRIYSNQPQHF.

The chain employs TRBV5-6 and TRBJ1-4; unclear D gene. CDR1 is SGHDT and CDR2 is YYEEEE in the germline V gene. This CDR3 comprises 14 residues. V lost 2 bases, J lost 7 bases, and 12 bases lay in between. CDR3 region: CASSFGVTFEKLFF. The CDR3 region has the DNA TGTGCCAGCAGCTTCGGGGTGACGTTTGAAAAACTGTTTTTT.